Given below is one TCR beta chain in context. Its cognate antigen is unknown. The sample is drawn from a study of beta chain features in type 1 diabetes. Overall study findings and caveats: Healthy donors had naive, central memory and Treg TCRB repertoires that appeared less similar than those seen among patients. The study notes PCR might favor shorter templates equally in patients and controls.

Each sorted population was over 98% pure. This CDR3 region has 13 residues. The sequenced template was cDNA made from the entire isolated RNA. Generated by immunoSEQ multiplex PCR, the TCRdb table keeps only in-frame clones and is missing some. The sample shows just over 450,000 clones, approximately 31% of them seen only once. The TCR comes from a man younger than 35 in good health. The sequencing sample was made of naive CD4+ T cells from blood. The rearrangement links TRBV21-1 to TRBJ1-2; TRBD1, the table's D call, lacks a check against the DNA. TRBV21-1 is tagged as a pseudogene. The CDR3 region is CASSKGQGNGYTF. The CDR3 nucleotides are TGTGCCAGCAGCAAAGGGCAGGGTAATGGCTACACCTTC.